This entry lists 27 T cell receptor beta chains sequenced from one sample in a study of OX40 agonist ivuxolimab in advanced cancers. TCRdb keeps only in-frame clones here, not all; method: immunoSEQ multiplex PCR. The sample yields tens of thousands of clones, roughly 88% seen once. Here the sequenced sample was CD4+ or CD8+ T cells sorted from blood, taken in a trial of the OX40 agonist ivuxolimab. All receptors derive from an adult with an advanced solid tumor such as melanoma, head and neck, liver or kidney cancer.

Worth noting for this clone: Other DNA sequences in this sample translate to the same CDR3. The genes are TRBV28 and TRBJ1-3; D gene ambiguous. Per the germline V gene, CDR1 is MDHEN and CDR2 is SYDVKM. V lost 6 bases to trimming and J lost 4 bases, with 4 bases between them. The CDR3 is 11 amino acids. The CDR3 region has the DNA TGTGCCAGCAGCTCAGGAAACACCATATATTTT. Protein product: CASSSGNTIYF.

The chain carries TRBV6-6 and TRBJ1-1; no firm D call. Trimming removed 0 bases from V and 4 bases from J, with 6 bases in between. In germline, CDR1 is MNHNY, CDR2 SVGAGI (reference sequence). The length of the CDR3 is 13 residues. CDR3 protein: CASSYSTRTEAFF. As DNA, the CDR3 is TGTGCCAGCAGTTACTCGACGCGCACTGAAGCTTTCTTT.

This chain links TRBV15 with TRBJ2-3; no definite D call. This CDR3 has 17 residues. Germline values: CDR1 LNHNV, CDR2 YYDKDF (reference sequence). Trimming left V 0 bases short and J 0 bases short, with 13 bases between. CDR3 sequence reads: CATSRDNPRSSTDTQYF. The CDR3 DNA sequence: TGTGCCACCAGCAGAGATAACCCCAGATCTAGCACAGATACGCAGTATTTT. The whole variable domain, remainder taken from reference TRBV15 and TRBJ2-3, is DAMVIQNPRYQVTQFGKPVTLSCSQTLNHNVMYWYQQKSSQAPKLLFHYYDKDFNNEADTPDNFQSRRPNTSFCFLDIRSPGLGDTAMYLCATSRDNPRSSTDTQYFGPGTRLTVL.

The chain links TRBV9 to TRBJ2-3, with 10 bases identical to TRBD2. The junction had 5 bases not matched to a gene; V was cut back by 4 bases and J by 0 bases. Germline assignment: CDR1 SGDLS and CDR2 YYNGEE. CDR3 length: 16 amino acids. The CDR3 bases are TGTGCCAGCAGCTACGGGACTAGCGTTAGCACAGATACGCAGTATTTT. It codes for CASSYGTSVSTDTQYF.

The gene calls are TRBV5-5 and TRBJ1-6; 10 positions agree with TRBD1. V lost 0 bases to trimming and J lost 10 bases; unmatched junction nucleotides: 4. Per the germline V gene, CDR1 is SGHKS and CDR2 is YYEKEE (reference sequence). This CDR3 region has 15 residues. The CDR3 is CASSLEGQGRSPLHF. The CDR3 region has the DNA TGTGCCAGCAGCTTGGAGGGACAGGGGAGATCACCCCTCCACTTT.

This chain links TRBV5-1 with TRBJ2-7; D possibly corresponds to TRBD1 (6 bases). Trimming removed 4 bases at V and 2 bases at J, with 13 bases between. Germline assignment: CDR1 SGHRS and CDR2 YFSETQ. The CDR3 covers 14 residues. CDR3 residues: CASSLDSGPYEQYF. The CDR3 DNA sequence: TGCGCCAGCAGCCTGGACAGTGGCCCCTACGAGCAGTACTTC. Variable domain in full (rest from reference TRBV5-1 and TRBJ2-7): KAGVTQTPRYLIKTRGQQVTLSCSPISGHRSVSWYQQTPGQGLQFLFEYFSETQRNKGNFPGRFSGRQFSNSRSEMNVSTLELGDSALYLCASSLDSGPYEQYFGPGTRLTVT.

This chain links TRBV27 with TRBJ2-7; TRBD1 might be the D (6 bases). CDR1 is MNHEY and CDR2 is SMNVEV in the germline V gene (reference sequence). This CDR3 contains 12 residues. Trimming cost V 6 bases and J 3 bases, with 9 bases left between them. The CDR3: CASRGTSYEQYF. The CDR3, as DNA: TGTGCCAGCAGGGGGACAAGCTACGAGCAGTACTTC.

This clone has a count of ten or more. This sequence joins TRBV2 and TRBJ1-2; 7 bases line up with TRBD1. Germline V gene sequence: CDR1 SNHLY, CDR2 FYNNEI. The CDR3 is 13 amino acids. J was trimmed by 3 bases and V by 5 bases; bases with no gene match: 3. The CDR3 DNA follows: TGTGCCAGCAGTCTGGGGACAGACTATGGCTACACCTTC. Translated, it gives CASSLGTDYGYTF.

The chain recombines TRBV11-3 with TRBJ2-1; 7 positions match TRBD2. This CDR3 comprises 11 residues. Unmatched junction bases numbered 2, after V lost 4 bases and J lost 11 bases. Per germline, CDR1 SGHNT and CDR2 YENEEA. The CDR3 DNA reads TGTGCCAGCAGCTCCGGGACTAAGCAGTTCTTC. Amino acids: CASSSGTKQFF.

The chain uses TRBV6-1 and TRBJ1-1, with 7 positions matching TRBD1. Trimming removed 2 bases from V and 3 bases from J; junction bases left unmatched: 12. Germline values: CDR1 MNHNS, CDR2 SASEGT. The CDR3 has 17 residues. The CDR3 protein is CASSEWQGVGGDTEAFF. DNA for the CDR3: TGTGCCAGCAGTGAATGGCAGGGGGTAGGGGGGGACACTGAAGCTTTCTTT.

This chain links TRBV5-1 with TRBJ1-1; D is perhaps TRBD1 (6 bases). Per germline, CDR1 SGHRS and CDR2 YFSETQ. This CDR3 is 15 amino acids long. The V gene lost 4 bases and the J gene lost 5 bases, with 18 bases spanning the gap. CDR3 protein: CASSPGQGRRTEAFF. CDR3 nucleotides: TGCGCCAGCAGCCCGGGACAAGGGAGGAGGACTGAAGCTTTCTTT.

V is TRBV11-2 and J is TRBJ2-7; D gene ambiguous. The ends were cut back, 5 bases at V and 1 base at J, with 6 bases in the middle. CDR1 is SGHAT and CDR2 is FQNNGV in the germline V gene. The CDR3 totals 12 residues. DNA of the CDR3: TGTGCCAGCAGCGAACGATCCTACGAGCAGTACTTC. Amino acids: CASSERSYEQYF.

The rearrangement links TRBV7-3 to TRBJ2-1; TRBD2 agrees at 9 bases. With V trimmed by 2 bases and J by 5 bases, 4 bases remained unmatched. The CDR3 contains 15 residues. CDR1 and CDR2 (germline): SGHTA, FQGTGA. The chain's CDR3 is CASSLGSGSHNEQFF. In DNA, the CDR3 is TGTGCCAGCAGCTTAGGTAGCGGGAGTCACAATGAGCAGTTCTTC.

Here the CDR3 reads CASSEYTGRNTEAFF. In DNA form, the CDR3 reads TGTGCCAGCAGTGAATACACAGGGAGGAACACTGAAGCTTTCTTT. V and J are TRBV28 and TRBJ1-1, with D tentatively TRBD1 (6 bases). The length of the CDR3 is 15 residues. Germline V gene sequence: CDR1 MDHEN, CDR2 SYDVKM. V lost 5 bases, J lost 1 base, and 14 bases lay in between. The full variable domain, rest sourced from reference TRBV28 and TRBJ1-1, is DVKVTQSSRYLVKRTGEKVFLECVQDMDHENMFWYRQDPGLGLRLIYFSYDVKMKEKGDIPEGYSVSREKKERFSLILESASTNQTSMYLCASSEYTGRNTEAFFGQGTRLTVV.

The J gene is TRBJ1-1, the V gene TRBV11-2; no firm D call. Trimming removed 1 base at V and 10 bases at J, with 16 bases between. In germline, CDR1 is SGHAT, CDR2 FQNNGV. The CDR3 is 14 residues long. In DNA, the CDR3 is TGTGCCAGCAGCTTAGGGGCAGCCGCAGATAGAGCTTTCTTT. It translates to CASSLGAAADRAFF. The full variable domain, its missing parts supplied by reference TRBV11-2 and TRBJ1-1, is EAGVAQSPRYKIIEKRQSVAFWCNPISGHATLYWYQQILGQGPKLLIQFQNNGVVDDSQLPKDRFSAERLKGVDSTLKIQPAKLEDSAVYLCASSLGAAADRAFFGQGTRLTVV.

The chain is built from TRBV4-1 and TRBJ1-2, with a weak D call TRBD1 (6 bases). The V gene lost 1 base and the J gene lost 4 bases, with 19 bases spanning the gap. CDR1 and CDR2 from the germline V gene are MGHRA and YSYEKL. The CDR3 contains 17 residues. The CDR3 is CASSQALTGLPGYGYTF. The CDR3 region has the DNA TGCGCCAGCAGCCAAGCCCTGACAGGTTTACCCGGCTATGGCTACACCTTC.

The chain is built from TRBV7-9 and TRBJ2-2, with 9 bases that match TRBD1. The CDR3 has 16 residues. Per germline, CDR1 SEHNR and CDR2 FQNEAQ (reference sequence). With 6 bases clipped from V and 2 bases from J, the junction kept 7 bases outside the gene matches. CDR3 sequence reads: CASRRTGGANTGELFF. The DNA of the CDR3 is TGTGCCAGCAGACGTACAGGGGGCGCAAACACCGGGGAGCTGTTTTTT.

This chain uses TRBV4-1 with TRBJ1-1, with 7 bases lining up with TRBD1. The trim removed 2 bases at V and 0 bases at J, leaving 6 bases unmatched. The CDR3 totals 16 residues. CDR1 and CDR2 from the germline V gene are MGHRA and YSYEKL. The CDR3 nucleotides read TGCGCCAGCAGCCAACAAACCGGGACAGTGAACACTGAAGCTTTCTTT. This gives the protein CASSQQTGTVNTEAFF.

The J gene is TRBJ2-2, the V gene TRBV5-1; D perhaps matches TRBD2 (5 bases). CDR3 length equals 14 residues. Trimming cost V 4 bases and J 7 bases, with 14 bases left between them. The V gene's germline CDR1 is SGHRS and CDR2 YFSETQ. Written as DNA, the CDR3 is TGCGCCAGCAGCCCGCTGGCGGGCATCGGGGAGCTGTTTTTT. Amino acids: CASSPLAGIGELFF.

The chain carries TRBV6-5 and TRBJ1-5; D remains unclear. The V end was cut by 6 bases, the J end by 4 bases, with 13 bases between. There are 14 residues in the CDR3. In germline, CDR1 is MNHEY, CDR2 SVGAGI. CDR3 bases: TGTGCCAGCAGGGATTTAGCGAGTAATCAGCCCCAGCATTTT. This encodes CASRDLASNQPQHF.

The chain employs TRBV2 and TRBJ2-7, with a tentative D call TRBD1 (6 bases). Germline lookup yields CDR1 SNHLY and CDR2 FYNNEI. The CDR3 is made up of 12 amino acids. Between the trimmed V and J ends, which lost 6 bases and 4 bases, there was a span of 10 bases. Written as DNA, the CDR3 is TGTGCCAGCAGGCGACAGGAATACGAGCAGTACTTC. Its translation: CASRRQEYEQYF.

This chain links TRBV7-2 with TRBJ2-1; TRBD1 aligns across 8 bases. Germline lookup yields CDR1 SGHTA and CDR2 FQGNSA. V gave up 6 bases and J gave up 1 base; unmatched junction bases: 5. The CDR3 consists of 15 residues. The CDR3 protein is CASSLDRASYNEQFF. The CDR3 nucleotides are TGTGCCAGCAGTTTGGACAGGGCATCCTACAATGAGCAGTTCTTC. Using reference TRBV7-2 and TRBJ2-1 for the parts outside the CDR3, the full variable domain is GAGVSQSPSNKVTEKGKDVELRCDPISGHTALYWYRQSLGQGLEFLIYFQGNSAPDKSGLPSDRFSAERTGGSVSTLTIQRTQQEDSAVYLCASSLDRASYNEQFFGPGTRLTVL.

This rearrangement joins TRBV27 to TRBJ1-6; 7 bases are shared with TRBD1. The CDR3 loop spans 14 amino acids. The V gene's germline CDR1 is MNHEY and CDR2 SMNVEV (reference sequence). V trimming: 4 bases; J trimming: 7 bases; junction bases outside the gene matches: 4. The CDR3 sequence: CASSSTGNNSPLHF. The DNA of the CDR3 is TGTGCCAGCAGTTCGACAGGGAACAATTCACCCCTCCACTTT.

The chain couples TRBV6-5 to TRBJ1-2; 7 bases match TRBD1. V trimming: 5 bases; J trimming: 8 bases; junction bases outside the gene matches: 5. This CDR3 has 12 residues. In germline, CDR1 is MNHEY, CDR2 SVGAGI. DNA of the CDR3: TGTGCCAGCAGTAACAGGGGTTCCGGCTACACCTTC. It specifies CASSNRGSGYTF.

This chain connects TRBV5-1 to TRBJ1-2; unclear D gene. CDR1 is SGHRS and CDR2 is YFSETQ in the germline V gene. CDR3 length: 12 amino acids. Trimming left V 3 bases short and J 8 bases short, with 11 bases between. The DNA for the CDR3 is TGCGCCAGCAGCTCGGACGGTTGGGGCTACACCTTC. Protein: CASSSDGWGYTF.

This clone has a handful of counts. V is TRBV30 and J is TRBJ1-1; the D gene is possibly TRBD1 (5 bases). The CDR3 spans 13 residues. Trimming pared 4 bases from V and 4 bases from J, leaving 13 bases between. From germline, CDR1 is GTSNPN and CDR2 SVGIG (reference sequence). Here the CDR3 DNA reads TGTGCCTGGACTTTACGGGGGGGCACTGAAGCTTTCTTT. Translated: CAWTLRGGTEAFF.

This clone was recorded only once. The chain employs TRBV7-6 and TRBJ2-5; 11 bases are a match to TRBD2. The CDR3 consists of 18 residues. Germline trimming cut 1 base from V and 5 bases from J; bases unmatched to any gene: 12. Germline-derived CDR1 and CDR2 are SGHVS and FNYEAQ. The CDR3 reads CASSLEGSGRALVETQYF. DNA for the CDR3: TGTGCCAGCAGCTTAGAAGGTAGCGGGAGGGCCTTGGTGGAGACCCAGTACTTC.